This is a list of T cell receptor beta chains from one sample in a study of T cell responses to AZD1222 COVID-19 vaccine. Measured with immunoSEQ multiplex PCR; TCRdb has only the in-frame clones, and not every one. Altogether some 81,000 clones are present, about 86% being singletons, with the ten largest covering 5.5% to 6%. Sequences were derived from peripheral blood, sampled 28 days after the second AZD1222 dose. These receptors were collected from an adult who received the AZD1222 COVID-19 vaccine. Each CDR3 is given with its conserved first and last residue. A D gene is named only where the DNA matches it firmly. Clone sizes are given selectively: once, few, many, or a class where the clone is expanded.

D gene: -; CDR3 length: 14; J gene: TRBJ1-1; V gene: TRBV19; clone size: -; CDR3 DNA: TGTGCCAGTACTCTAACAGGTATGAACACTGAAGCTTTCTTT; CDR3 protein: CASTLTGMNTEAFF
D gene: TRBD1; CDR3 length: 14; J gene: TRBJ1-2; V gene: TRBV10-3; clone size: -; CDR3 DNA: TGTGCCATCAATCCGGGACAGGGGGAATATGGCTACACCTTC; CDR3 protein: CAINPGQGEYGYTF
D gene: -; CDR3 length: 14; J gene: TRBJ1-2; V gene: TRBV5-1; clone size: few; CDR3 DNA: TGCGCCAGCAGCCCTTGGGGGGCTGACTATGGCTACACCTTC; CDR3 protein: CASSPWGADYGYTF
D gene: -; CDR3 length: 13; J gene: TRBJ2-3; V gene: TRBV11-2; clone size: -; CDR3 DNA: TGTGCCAGCAGCTTTACAGAACAGAGTACGCAGTATTTT; CDR3 protein: CASSFTEQSTQYF
D gene: -; CDR3 length: 13; J gene: TRBJ1-5; V gene: TRBV30; clone size: -; CDR3 DNA: TGTGCCTGGAGTGGCAAGGGGGGTCAGCCCCAGCATTTT; CDR3 protein: CAWSGKGGQPQHF
D gene: -; CDR3 length: 11; J gene: TRBJ2-5; V gene: TRBV6-2/TRBV6-3; clone size: -; CDR3 DNA: TGTGCCAGCAGTTCCCAAGAGACCCAGTACTTC; CDR3 protein: CASSSQETQYF
D gene: -; CDR3 length: 14; J gene: TRBJ2-1; V gene: TRBV5-4; clone size: few; CDR3 DNA: TGTGCCAGCAGCTTCAGGCGGATAGACGGTGAGCAGTTCTTC; CDR3 protein: CASSFRRIDGEQFF
D gene: -; CDR3 length: 15; J gene: TRBJ2-1; V gene: TRBV9; clone size: -; CDR3 DNA: TGTGCCAGCAGCGTAGACCTTAGCTCCTACAATGAGCAGTTCTTC; CDR3 protein: CASSVDLSSYNEQFF
D gene: -; CDR3 length: 18; J gene: TRBJ2-5; V gene: TRBV3-1/TRBV3-2; clone size: -; CDR3 DNA: TGTGCCAGCAGCCACCGTTTAGGTTTCTCGCTACTCCAAGAGACCCAGTACTTC; CDR3 protein: CASSHRLGFSLLQETQYF
D gene: -; CDR3 length: 14; J gene: TRBJ2-2; V gene: TRBV5-5; clone size: -; CDR3 DNA: TGTGCCAGCCTAGGGGGACGGGCCACCGGGGAGCTGTTTTTT; CDR3 protein: CASLGGRATGELFF
D gene: TRBD1; CDR3 length: 16; J gene: TRBJ1-1; V gene: TRBV28; clone size: -; CDR3 DNA: TGTGCCAGCAGTTTATTTAGGGGACAGCTTCTCACTGAAGCTTTCTTT; CDR3 protein: CASSLFRGQLLTEAFF
D gene: -; CDR3 length: 14; J gene: TRBJ2-2; V gene: TRBV10-3; clone size: -; CDR3 DNA: TGTGCCATCAGTGCGGGGGCCGGCACCGGGGAGCTGTTTTTT; CDR3 protein: CAISAGAGTGELFF
D gene: -; CDR3 length: 13; J gene: TRBJ2-3; V gene: TRBV7-9; clone size: -; CDR3 DNA: TGTGCCAGCAGCCAAGGGACTCACGATACGCAGTATTTT; CDR3 protein: CASSQGTHDTQYF
D gene: -; CDR3 length: 15; J gene: TRBJ2-6; V gene: TRBV7-2; clone size: -; CDR3 DNA: TGTGCCAGCAGCTTATGGTTCTCTGGGGCCAACGTCCTGACTTTC; CDR3 protein: CASSLWFSGANVLTF
D gene: -; CDR3 length: 14; J gene: TRBJ2-7; V gene: TRBV6-5; clone size: few; CDR3 DNA: TGTGCCAGCAGACCCGACAGGTCCTCCTACGAGCAGTACTTC; CDR3 protein: CASRPDRSSYEQYF
D gene: -; CDR3 length: 15; J gene: TRBJ1-2; V gene: TRBV18; clone size: -; CDR3 DNA: TGTGCCAGCTCACCTTCGGCAGCCACTAACTATGGCTACACCTTC; CDR3 protein: CASSPSAATNYGYTF
D gene: -; CDR3 length: 16; J gene: TRBJ2-1; V gene: TRBV14; clone size: -; CDR3 DNA: TGTGCCAGCAGCCGCCTCAAGGGATCTCTCTACAATGAGCAGTTCTTC; CDR3 protein: CASSRLKGSLYNEQFF
D gene: -; CDR3 length: 13; J gene: TRBJ2-7; V gene: TRBV28; clone size: -; CDR3 DNA: TGTGCCAGCATCTGGGGGGGCGGGTACGAGCAGTACTTC; CDR3 protein: CASIWGGGYEQYF
D gene: -; CDR3 length: 12; J gene: TRBJ2-7; V gene: TRBV7-9; clone size: -; CDR3 DNA: TGTGCCAGCAGCGAGGACAGTTGGGAGCAGTACTTC; CDR3 protein: CASSEDSWEQYF
D gene: TRBD1; CDR3 length: 16; J gene: TRBJ1-1; V gene: TRBV30; clone size: -; CDR3 DNA: TGTGCCTGGAACCAGGACAGGGCCATAGTGGGCACTGAAGCTTTCTTT; CDR3 protein: CAWNQDRAIVGTEAFF
D gene: TRBD1; CDR3 length: 16; J gene: TRBJ1-1; V gene: TRBV3-1/TRBV3-2; clone size: -; CDR3 DNA: TGTGCCAGCAGCCGAGGGGAAACAGGGGGTACGACTGAAGCTTTCTTT; CDR3 protein: CASSRGETGGTTEAFF
D gene: -; CDR3 length: 14; J gene: TRBJ2-7; V gene: TRBV5-1; clone size: -; CDR3 DNA: TGCGCCAGCAGCCCCTGGGGGGGGGCCAACGAGCAGTACTTC; CDR3 protein: CASSPWGGANEQYF
D gene: -; CDR3 length: 11; J gene: TRBJ1-2; V gene: TRBV9; clone size: -; CDR3 DNA: TGTGCCAGCAAACAGGCGAGAGGCTACACCTTC; CDR3 protein: CASKQARGYTF